This section outlines one T cell receptor beta chain sequence together with its context. The antigen is undetermined. Profiled with immunoSEQ multiplex PCR; TCRdb holds only in-frame clones, not every one. This table has 150,000 to 200,000 clones, 65% to 90% appearing once. The data originate from a study of cytomegalovirus exposure and HLA in healthy donors. Findings of the study overall: The authors enumerated some 170 TCR beta chains as linked to cytomegalovirus.

The sequence was obtained from a woman between 25 and 40 years old in good health and CMV-seropositive. The sequenced sample was PBMCs.

DNA for the CDR3: TGCGCCAGCAGCTGGGGGACAGGGACGCAAATCAATGAGCAGTTCTTC. It encodes CASSWGTGTQINEQFF. The chain is built from TRBV5-1 and TRBJ2-1; 9 nucleotides line up with TRBD1. The CDR3 length is 16 residues. V lost 3 bases to trimming and J lost 6 bases; unmatched junction nucleotides: 10. Germline values: CDR1 SGHRS, CDR2 YFSETQ.